The 27 T cell receptor beta chains below were found in one sample sequenced in a study of regulatory T cells in long-lasting Graves disease. Assembly of TCR beta libraries relied on iRepertoire HTBI primers together with Arm-PCR of CDR3 regions. MiXCR, run by TCRdb on the multiplex PCR reads, gives a single entry per CDR3 protein. This sample has fewer than 550,000 distinct CDR3 sequences, with approximately 16% found just once. Sample time point: newly diagnosed GD, antithyroid drugs for less than 3 months. There was RNA extracted from PBMCs, and the TCR library was made from it. This sample also belongs to another study, concerning T cells in Graves' hyperthyroidism and ophthalmopathy.

This sample comprised peripheral blood mononuclear cells (PBMCs), obtained at new diagnosis, from a patient treated with antithyroid drugs. All receptors come from a woman in her forties or fifties with Graves disease.

This chain links TRBV6-2 or TRBV6-3 with TRBJ1-4; 10 nucleotides agree with TRBD1. The CDR3 extends over 15 amino acids. After removal of 2 bases from V and 6 bases from J, the junction contained 3 bases not matched to a gene. Germline CDR1 and CDR2: MNHEY and SVGEGT. CDR3 amino acids: CASSYGDRGYEKLFF. The CDR3 DNA is TGTGCCAGCAGTTACGGGGACAGGGGATATGAAAAACTGTTTTTT.

This clonotype was detected many times. This chain uses TRBV10-3 with TRBJ1-1, with D possibly matching TRBD1 (5 bases). The germline gives CDR1 ENHRY, CDR2 SYGVKD. Trimming stripped 2 bases from V and 7 bases from J, with 11 bases between. This CDR3 comprises 13 residues. CDR3 protein: CAISEEGTSEAFF. The CDR3 DNA reads as TGTGCCATCAGTGAGGAAGGGACCAGTGAAGCTTTCTTT.

This clonotype occurred many times. This chain connects TRBV20-1 to TRBJ2-3, with 10 positions matching TRBD2. V shed 6 bases and J 2 bases; nucleotides not matched to a gene: 8. Germline assignment: CDR1 DFQATT and CDR2 SNEGSKA (reference sequence). The CDR3 consists of 15 residues. CDR3 DNA: TGCAGTGCCCCAACTAGCGGGGCCTTCACAGATACGCAGTATTTT. Amino acid sequence: CSAPTSGAFTDTQYF.

This clonotype appeared many times. The rearrangement joins TRBV6-1 to TRBJ2-2; D assignment may be TRBD1 or TRBD2 (5 bases each). Trimming stripped 5 bases from V and 3 bases from J, with 10 bases between. The germline CDR1 and CDR2 sequences are MNHNS and SASEGT. This CDR3 has 14 amino acids. The CDR3 here is CASSPGRYTGELFF. CDR3 coding DNA: TGTGCCAGCAGTCCGGGACGGTACACCGGGGAGCTGTTTTTT.

V is TRBV20-1 and J is TRBJ1-2; the D is unclear. Germline CDR1 DFQATT, CDR2 SNEGSKA (reference sequence). The CDR3 sequence is 14 residues long. Trimming stripped 5 bases from V and 6 bases from J, with 19 bases between. CDR3 DNA: TGCAGTGCTCTGGACTCTGTATTTGGGGATGGCTACACCTTC. Translation gives CSALDSVFGDGYTF.

The chain couples TRBV7-2 to TRBJ1-6; TRBD1 might be the D (5 bases). V was clipped by 3 bases and J by 8 bases, with 11 bases between them. Germline CDR1 SGHTA, CDR2 FQGNSA. This CDR3 is built from 14 residues. CDR3 protein: CASSFVDRYSPLHF. DNA for the CDR3: TGTGCCAGCAGCTTCGTAGACAGATATTCACCCCTCCACTTT.

This clonotype was recorded many times. The chain uses TRBV2 and TRBJ1-5; D gene ambiguous. Germline CDR1 SNHLY, CDR2 FYNNEI. Between the trimmed V and J ends, which lost 7 bases and 5 bases, there was a span of 15 bases. This CDR3 contains 14 residues. In DNA, the CDR3 is TGTGCCAGCACCGGGAGACACCTTTATCAGCCCCAGCATTTT. Amino acid sequence: CASTGRHLYQPQHF.

This rearrangement joins TRBV6-1 to TRBJ1-3; the D is unclear. Germline lookup yields CDR1 MNHNS and CDR2 SASEGT. The V end was cut by 8 bases, the J end by 0 bases, with 8 bases between. The CDR3 sequence is 13 residues long. Written as DNA, the CDR3 is TGTGCCAGCCTGGGCCCCTCTGGAAACACCATATATTTT. It codes for CASLGPSGNTIYF.

This clonotype was counted many times. This chain links TRBV5-6 with TRBJ2-2; tentatively, D is TRBD1 or TRBD2 (5 bases each). Germline V gene sequence: CDR1 SGHDT, CDR2 YYEEEE. The CDR3 runs to 16 residues. Between the trimmed V and J ends, which lost 4 bases and 0 bases, there was a span of 13 bases. CDR3 sequence (DNA): TGTGCCAGCAGCCTCTACGGGGCCGCGAACACCGGGGAGCTGTTTTTT. This encodes CASSLYGAANTGELFF.

This clonotype occurred many times. V gene TRBV2 combines with J gene TRBJ2-3; D not certain. V lost 5 bases and J 0 bases, leaving 9 bases between the germline ends. The CDR3 sequence is 14 residues long. CDR1 SNHLY and CDR2 FYNNEI come from the germline V gene. The DNA for the CDR3 is TGTGCCAGCAGTCGGACCCAAAGCACAGATACGCAGTATTTT. Its translation: CASSRTQSTDTQYF.

This clonotype showed up just a few times. The chain links TRBV4-1 to TRBJ2-2; TRBD1 is a possible D gene (6 bases). V shed 1 base and J shed 3 bases, with 12 bases lying between them. This CDR3 is built from 16 residues. Germline V gene sequence: CDR1 MGHRA, CDR2 YSYEKL. CDR3 region: CASSQVPGTHTGELFF. The DNA for the CDR3 is TGCGCCAGCAGCCAAGTCCCCGGGACACACACCGGGGAGCTGTTTTTT.

The chain employs TRBV11-2 and TRBJ1-2; D call uncertain. Deletions cut 5 bases from V and 3 bases from J, with 16 bases between. The CDR3 covers 15 residues. CDR1 and CDR2 from the germline V gene are SGHAT and FQNNGV. CDR3 sequence reads: CASSQGVVADYGYTF. Here the CDR3 DNA reads TGTGCCAGCAGCCAAGGAGTGGTCGCAGACTATGGCTACACCTTC. The full variable domain, its missing parts supplied by reference TRBV11-2 and TRBJ1-2, is EAGVAQSPRYKIIEKRQSVAFWCNPISGHATLYWYQQILGQGPKLLIQFQNNGVVDDSQLPKDRFSAERLKGVDSTLKIQPAKLEDSAVYLCASSQGVVADYGYTFGSGTRLTVV.

This clonotype was seen at least ten times. The chain is built from TRBV6-1 and TRBJ2-7; 8 bases match TRBD1. Germline lookup yields CDR1 MNHNS and CDR2 SASEGT. With V trimmed by 4 bases and J by 5 bases, 10 bases remained unmatched. The CDR3 spans 15 residues. CDR3 nucleotides: TGTGCCAGCAGTGGCCGGGGCAGGGGGCCCAACGAGCAGTACTTC. Protein: CASSGRGRGPNEQYF.

This clonotype was counted at least ten times. This chain links TRBV9 with TRBJ1-4; D gene ambiguous. Germline V gives CDR1 SGDLS, CDR2 YYNGEE. The CDR3 has 14 residues. The V end was cut by 0 bases, the J end by 8 bases, with 11 bases between. The CDR3 sequence: CASSVGGKPEKLFF. The CDR3 nucleotides are TGTGCCAGCAGCGTAGGCGGGAAACCCGAAAAACTGTTTTTT.

This clonotype was found many times. V gene TRBV2 combines with J gene TRBJ1-3; the match to TRBD1 covers 7 bases. CDR3 size: 16 residues. Germline V gives CDR1 SNHLY, CDR2 FYNNEI. Trimming removed 4 bases from V and 0 bases from J; junction bases left unmatched: 6. CDR3 residues: CASSATGVLSGNTIYF. Here the CDR3 DNA reads TGTGCCAGCAGTGCCACAGGGGTCCTCTCTGGAAACACCATATATTTT. The full variable domain, completed using reference TRBV2 and TRBJ1-3, is EPEVTQTPSHQVTQMGQEVILRCVPISNHLYFYWYRQILGQKVEFLVSFYNNEISEKSEIFDDQFSVERPDGSNFTLKIRSTKLEDSAMYFCASSATGVLSGNTIYFGEGSWLTVV.

Regarding this clonotype: A clone one base away is much larger, so this may be a read error. The CDR3 does not end in the conserved phenylalanine or tryptophan, so this is likely a read error. The V gene is TRBV5-6, the J gene TRBJ1-1; D might be TRBD1 (5 bases). There are 15 residues in the CDR3. The V gene's germline CDR1 is SGHDT and CDR2 YYEEEE. V was clipped by 4 bases and J by 3 bases, with 16 bases between them. CDR3 loop: CASSPSTGPHTEAFS. For the CDR3, the DNA is TGTGCCAGCAGCCCCTCCACAGGTCCCCACACTGAAGCTTTCTCT.

There are a few counts of this clonotype. The chain uses TRBV7-9 and TRBJ1-1; TRBD1 matches 7 bases. Trimming at V came to 5 bases and at J to 6 bases, leaving 15 bases not matched to a gene. The CDR3 contains 16 residues. Germline CDR1 SEHNR, CDR2 FQNEAQ (reference sequence). CDR3 nucleotides: TGTGCCAGCAGCGCAGTAGCTATGGCAGGGGGTCCTGAAGCTTTCTTT. Its protein is CASSAVAMAGGPEAFF. Full variable domain (rest looked up from reference TRBV7-9 and TRBJ1-1): DTGVSQNPRHKITKRGQNVTFRCDPISEHNRLYWYRQTLGQGPEFLTYFQNEAQLEKSRLLSDRFSAERPKGSFSTLEIQRTEQGDSAMYLCASSAVAMAGGPEAFFGQGTRLTVV.

A few counts support this clonotype. The rearrangement links TRBV5-6 to TRBJ1-3, with TRBD1 as a possible D gene (6 bases). Looked up from germline, CDR1 is SGHDT and CDR2 is YYEEEE. The CDR3 totals 15 residues. V was pared by 1 base and J by 0 bases, with 8 bases between. In DNA form, the CDR3 reads TGTGCCAGCAGCTTGCAGGGGCTCTCTGGAAACACCATATATTTT. It is translated as CASSLQGLSGNTIYF.

Many counts were recorded for this clonotype. The gene calls are TRBV7-9 and TRBJ2-3; D remains ambiguous. The CDR3 is made up of 13 amino acids. V lost 1 base and J 7 bases, leaving 9 bases between the germline ends. CDR1 is SEHNR, CDR2 FQNEAQ, per germline (reference sequence). The CDR3 reads CASSLGTPNTQYF. In nucleotides, the CDR3 is TGTGCCAGCAGCTTAGGGACCCCCAATACGCAGTATTTT.

This clonotype was seen ten or more times. The chain uses TRBV20-1 and TRBJ2-5; D is perhaps TRBD1 (6 bases). V was trimmed by 6 bases and J by 5 bases, leaving 13 bases between them. There are 12 residues in the CDR3. Germline values: CDR1 DFQATT, CDR2 SNEGSKA (reference sequence). CDR3 protein: CSATTGKETQYF. CDR3 bases: TGCAGTGCCACGACAGGCAAGGAGACCCAGTACTTC.

This clonotype was seen ten or more times. This rearrangement joins TRBV28 to TRBJ1-1; D gene unclear. V was cut by 6 bases and J by 8 bases, with 10 bases left in between. This CDR3 has 11 amino acids. Germline V lookup: CDR1 MDHEN, CDR2 SYDVKM. This CDR3 is CASSRTAEAFF. In nucleotides, the CDR3 is TGTGCCAGCAGCCGTACAGCGGAAGCTTTCTTT.

This clonotype appeared many times. CDR3 coding DNA: TGTGCCAGCAGCGCCGGGATTTCCTACGAGCAGTACTTC. Protein: CASSAGISYEQYF. The V call is TRBV11-2, the J call TRBJ2-7; tentative D call: TRBD2 (5 bases). Trimming took off 5 bases at V and 1 base at J, with 9 bases between the two ends. This CDR3 is built from 13 residues. Germline CDR1 reads SGHAT; CDR2 reads FQNNGV.

This clonotype was counted many times. The chain employs TRBV20-1 and TRBJ1-2; unclear D gene. This CDR3 is built from 13 residues. V shed 6 bases and J shed 2 bases, with 13 bases lying between them. Germline V gene sequence: CDR1 DFQATT, CDR2 SNEGSKA (reference sequence). Here the CDR3 reads CSARAGNNYGYTF. Here the CDR3 DNA reads TGCAGTGCAAGGGCGGGGAACAACTATGGCTACACCTTC.

This clonotype was picked up a small number of times. A clone one base away is much larger, so this may be a read error. V and J are TRBV2 and TRBJ1-1; D is ambiguous. This CDR3 contains 11 residues. V shed 1 base and J shed 5 bases, with 2 bases lying between them. Germline V lookup: CDR1 SNHLY, CDR2 FYNNEI. This chain's CDR3 is CASSEETEAFF. The CDR3 coding sequence is TGTGCCAGCAGTGAAGAGACTGAAGCTTTCTTT.

This clonotype was detected only a few times. The chain combines TRBV4-2 with TRBJ1-2; 7 bases align to TRBD1. Germline V gene sequence: CDR1 LGHNA, CDR2 YNFKEQ. Trimming at V came to 0 bases and at J to 4 bases, leaving 2 bases not matched to a gene. The CDR3 is 14 residues long. The DNA of the CDR3 is TGTGCCAGCAGCCAAGAACAGGGGCCCTATGGCTACACCTTC. Encoded protein: CASSQEQGPYGYTF.

This clonotype came up many times. The gene calls are TRBV3-1 and TRBJ2-2; D remains ambiguous. The CDR3 runs 10 residues. The germline V and J ends were trimmed by 11 bases and 6 bases, with 7 bases remaining between them. CDR1 LGHDT and CDR2 YNNKEL come from the germline V gene (reference sequence). Written as DNA, the CDR3 is TGTGCCTCCGGCCCCGGGGAGCTGTTTTTT. Translating it yields CASGPGELFF. Supplemented by reference TRBV3-1 and TRBJ2-2, the full variable domain reads DTAVSQTPKYLVTQMGNDKSIKCEQNLGHDTMYWYKQDSKKFLKIMFSYNNKELIINETVPNRFSPKSPDKAHLNLHINSLELGDSAVYFCASGPGELFFGEGSRLTVL.

This clonotype was observed many times. The genes are TRBV5-1 and TRBJ2-7; TRBD1 is a possible D gene (5 bases). The germline V and J ends were trimmed by 7 bases and 3 bases, with 14 bases remaining between them. The length of the CDR3 is 13 residues. Germline loops: CDR1 SGHRS, CDR2 YFSETQ. This CDR3 is CASSQTAYYEQYF. The CDR3 DNA follows: TGCGCCAGCTCACAGACAGCGTACTACGAGCAGTACTTC. Filled out from reference TRBV5-1 and TRBJ2-7, the complete variable domain reads KAGVTQTPRYLIKTRGQQVTLSCSPISGHRSVSWYQQTPGQGLQFLFEYFSETQRNKGNFPGRFSGRQFSNSRSEMNVSTLELGDSALYLCASSQTAYYEQYFGPGTRLTVT.